Shown below are 15 T cell receptor beta chains from a single sample sequenced in a study of CD8+ T cells in alopecia areata. cDNA reverse transcribed from extracted RNA served as the sequencing template. Sequenced by immunoSEQ multiplex PCR; TCRdb stores in-frame clones only, minus some. The sample has 40,000 to 50,000 clones, roughly 65% seen once; the top ten hold over 20%. Treatment described: oral pan-JAK inhibitor, 5-10 mg twice daily. The sequenced sample was CD8+ T cells sorted from blood, obtained at week 4, from a patient treated with tofacitinib. The origin of the receptors is a human donor with alopecia areata.

This clone was seen a handful of times. The chain carries TRBV28 and TRBJ2-3; D not resolved. V was cut by 7 bases and J by 2 bases, with 10 bases left in between. Germline-derived CDR1 and CDR2 are MDHEN and SYDVKM. The length of the CDR3 is 13 residues. The CDR3 DNA reads as TGTGCCAGCAATGGGCAGACCACAGATACGCAGTATTTT. Translated: CASNGQTTDTQYF.

This clone was found a few times. This chain connects TRBV30 to TRBJ2-1, with 12 bases aligning to TRBD2. The germline V gene has CDR1 GTSNPN and CDR2 SVGIG (reference sequence). The CDR3 is 13 residues long. The ends lost 4 bases at V and 10 bases at J; junction bases unmatched: 5. This CDR3 is CAWMGLAGVEQFF. CDR3 nucleotides: TGTGCCTGGATGGGACTAGCGGGTGTGGAGCAGTTCTTC.

Regarding this clone: Sequence at one end of the junction differs from germline and may be a read error. This sample includes further DNA sequences coding for the same CDR3. The chain is built from TRBV15 and TRBJ2-3; 13 bases are shared with TRBD2. Germline V gives CDR1 LNHNV, CDR2 YYDKDF (reference sequence). The CDR3 loop spans 16 amino acids. The CDR3 reads CATSRDGTSGADTQYF. CDR3 coding DNA: TGTGCCACCAGCAGAGATGGGACTAGCGGGGCAGATACGCAGTACTTT.

A few counts support this clone. This chain links TRBV7-3 with TRBJ2-1, with D unresolved. The CDR3 extends over 13 amino acids. The V and J ends lost 5 bases and 6 bases respectively, with 11 bases between them. The germline V gene encodes CDR1 SGHTA and CDR2 FQGTGA. Here the CDR3 reads CASSPGHPNEQFF. The DNA of the CDR3 is TGTGCCAGCAGCCCAGGCCACCCCAATGAGCAGTTCTTC.

J is TRBJ1-1 and V is TRBV29-1, with D possibly being TRBD1 (5 bases). Germline V lookup: CDR1 SQVTM, CDR2 ANQGSEA. V lost 2 bases, J lost 3 bases, and 7 bases lay in between. The length of the CDR3 is 12 residues. CDR3 coding DNA: TGCAGCGTTGAAAGAGGGGACACTGAAGCTTTCTTT. Its protein product is CSVERGDTEAFF.

The V gene is TRBV10-2, the J gene TRBJ1-2; no reliable D call. V shed 10 bases and J shed 6 bases, with 15 bases lying between them. The CDR3 is made up of 12 amino acids. The germline V gene has CDR1 WSHSY and CDR2 SAAADI. The CDR3 nucleotides read TGCGCCACCCTGACGAGGCAGGATGGCTACACCTTC. This gives the protein CATLTRQDGYTF.

This sequence joins TRBV30 and TRBJ2-3, with a tentative D call TRBD1 (6 bases). V dropped 3 bases and J dropped 1 base, with 11 bases sitting between them. Germline V gene lookup returns CDR1 GTSNPN and CDR2 SVGIG (reference sequence). The CDR3 extends over 14 amino acids. The CDR3 reads CAWREGVGTDTQYF. The CDR3 nucleotides read TGTGCCTGGAGAGAGGGGGTGGGCACAGATACGCAGTATTTT.

This clone was picked up a small number of times. CDR3 protein: CASSLGSNSPLHF. CDR3 sequence (DNA): TGTGCCAGCAGCTTAGGGAGCAATTCACCCCTCCACTTT. V is TRBV7-9 and J is TRBJ1-6, with D uncertain. The germline gives CDR1 SEHNR, CDR2 FQNEAQ (reference sequence). The V end lost 1 base, the J end lost 7 bases, and 5 bases lay between the germline ends. CDR3 length equals 13 residues.

This clone is a singleton in its sample. The V call is TRBV30, the J call TRBJ1-1; no definite D call. Trimming stripped 3 bases from V and 0 bases from J, with 8 bases between. CDR1 and CDR2 (germline): GTSNPN, SVGIG (reference sequence). The CDR3 totals 13 residues. The CDR3 DNA reads TGTGCCTGGAGAGTTGGGTTGAACACTGAAGCTTTCTTT. It specifies CAWRVGLNTEAFF.

The V call is TRBV6-5, the J call TRBJ1-5, with D possibly TRBD1 on 6 matching bases. CDR3 length: 14 amino acids. V shed 6 bases and J shed 3 bases, with 12 bases lying between them. Germline V gene sequence: CDR1 MNHEY, CDR2 SVGAGI. This CDR3 reads CASSLTGPNQPQHF. The CDR3 DNA follows: TGTGCCAGCAGCTTGACAGGCCCCAATCAGCCCCAGCATTTT.

The V and J genes are TRBV7-9 and TRBJ2-6, with unresolved D. CDR3 length equals 17 residues. The V gene's germline CDR1 is SEHNR and CDR2 FQNEAQ (reference sequence). V lost 4 bases and J 4 bases, leaving 17 bases between the germline ends. This CDR3 reads CASSYGEVEGGANVLTF. CDR3 DNA: TGTGCCAGCAGCTACGGAGAGGTCGAAGGAGGGGCCAACGTCCTGACTTTC.

The chain has TRBV7-2 and TRBJ2-1; no clear D. Per germline, CDR1 SGHTA and CDR2 FQGNSA. CDR3 size: 14 residues. Trimming removed 1 base at V and 7 bases at J, with 11 bases between. The CDR3 sequence is CASSLESRVNEQFF. In DNA, the CDR3 is TGTGCCAGCAGCTTAGAATCCCGGGTAAATGAGCAGTTCTTC.

This clone has only a few counts. The rearrangement uses TRBV27 and TRBJ2-5; TRBD2 agrees at 10 bases. The CDR3 is 15 residues long. CDR1 and CDR2 from the germline V gene are MNHEY and SMNVEV (reference sequence). The V segment lost 6 bases and the J segment 4 bases; nucleotides outside the gene matches: 8. The chain's CDR3 is CASSLIAGGLETQYF. The CDR3 region has the DNA TGTGCCAGCAGCCTAATAGCGGGGGGTTTAGAGACCCAGTACTTC.

The rearrangement joins TRBV6-6 to TRBJ2-7; 7 positions agree with TRBD1. V shed 6 bases, J shed 9 bases, and the junction held 17 bases outside the gene matches. Germline V gene data show CDR1 as MNHNY and CDR2 as SVGAGI (reference sequence). The CDR3 runs 15 residues. This CDR3 is CASRPQTGYRGLQYF. CDR3 DNA: TGTGCCAGCAGACCCCAGACAGGGTATCGGGGATTGCAGTACTTC.

The rearrangement joins TRBV4-1 to TRBJ2-7; TRBD2 is a possible D gene (6 bases). The CDR3 runs 15 residues. CDR1 and CDR2 (germline): MGHRA, YSYEKL. Trimming took off 2 bases at V and 4 bases at J, with 15 bases between the two ends. In DNA form, the CDR3 reads TGCGCCAGCAGCCAACTAATCGGGGGTTTTTACGAGCAGTACTTC. Translated: CASSQLIGGFYEQYF.